A selection of T cell receptor beta chains follows, all from one sample in a study of early T cells in non-severe SARS-CoV-2 infection. TCRdb re-called the 5' RACE reads with MiXCR, one entry per CDR3 protein. Here the sample spans 45,000 to 65,000 distinct CDR3 sequences, around a tenth being singletons. Sequencing input: whole blood. Source of these receptors: an adult who was a healthcare worker with PCR-confirmed SARS-CoV-2 infection or an uninfected control (not recorded which). The CDR3 runs from the conserved cysteine through the conserved F or W.

CDR3: CASSSRDRPGGDTIYF
V: TRBV7-9
J: TRBJ1-3

CDR3: CASSILGGRETQYF
V: TRBV7-2
J: TRBJ2-5

CDR3: CASSYGPNYGYTF
V: TRBV6-6
J: TRBJ1-2

CDR3: CASSWANYGYTF
V: TRBV25-1
J: TRBJ1-2

CDR3: CASLQRASGGAGTDTQYF
V: TRBV12-3/TRBV12-4
J: TRBJ2-3

CDR3: CAGNLDRHYGYTF
V: TRBV6-5
J: TRBJ1-2

CDR3: CASSFDRGHEQYF
V: TRBV27
J: TRBJ2-7

CDR3: CASSPRTGQGTRPQHF
V: TRBV19
J: TRBJ1-5

CDR3: CASSFTDRGNSPLHF
V: TRBV5-8
J: TRBJ1-6

CDR3: CASSPHSPGQGVGEQFF
V: TRBV6-5
J: TRBJ2-1

CDR3: CASGWGSDTEAFF
V: TRBV9
J: TRBJ1-1

CDR3: CASSYSPPSGIYNEQFF
V: TRBV6-5
J: TRBJ2-1

CDR3: CASSSPFGTYEQYF
V: TRBV7-9
J: TRBJ2-7

CDR3: CASSPTSSYNSPLHF
V: TRBV11-2
J: TRBJ1-6